These 8 T cell receptor beta chains came from one sample sequenced in a study of T cells in Graves' hyperthyroidism and ophthalmopathy. What was amplified from RNA transcripts were TCR beta CDR3 regions. During a first-round RT-PCR of the TCR CDR3, the HTBI primer set was used. TCRdb used MiXCR to reprocess the multiplex PCR reads, holding one entry per CDR3 protein. The profile shows about 410,000 distinct CDR3 sequences, approximately 14% of them singletons. The sample comprised blood. The origin of the receptors is a man aged 18 to 29 with Graves' ophthalmopathy.

This clonotype was recorded at least ten times. The chain couples TRBV2 to TRBJ2-7; 10 bases line up with TRBD2. Germline CDR1 is SNHLY and CDR2 is FYNNEI. This CDR3 is 13 amino acids long. With V trimmed by 7 bases and J by 8 bases, 8 bases remained unmatched. The CDR3 is CASTLAGFDKQYF. CDR3 coding DNA: TGTGCCAGCACACTAGCGGGATTTGACAAGCAGTACTTC.

The J gene is TRBJ2-5, the V gene TRBV29-1, with a possible D match to TRBD2 (6 bases). Trimming took off 1 base at V and 1 base at J, with 10 bases between the two ends. This CDR3 has 14 residues. Germline loops: CDR1 SQVTM, CDR2 ANQGSEA. The CDR3 spells CSVEGRDFQETQYF. The CDR3 nucleotides are TGCAGCGTTGAAGGCAGGGACTTCCAAGAGACCCAGTACTTC.

V is TRBV4-2 and J is TRBJ1-2, with D possibly being TRBD1 (5 bases). Germline V lookup: CDR1 LGHNA, CDR2 YNFKEQ. The ends were cut back, 3 bases at V and 4 bases at J, with 12 bases in the middle. The length of the CDR3 is 14 residues. In DNA form, the CDR3 reads TGTGCCAGCAGCCAGGGGGAGACCCCCTATGGCTACACCTTC. Protein: CASSQGETPYGYTF.

The sample holds a few counts of this clonotype. The chain joins TRBV18 to TRBJ2-7; TRBD2 agrees at 7 bases. The CDR3 sequence is 14 residues long. V trimming: 3 bases; J trimming: 6 bases; junction bases outside the gene matches: 8. Germline V lookup: CDR1 KGHSH, CDR2 LQKENI. The CDR3 loop reads CASSPGNREGEQYF. DNA for the CDR3: TGTGCCAGCTCACCGGGGAATAGGGAGGGCGAGCAGTACTTC.

V gene TRBV29-1 combines with J gene TRBJ2-1, with 9 bases identical to TRBD2. Germline values: CDR1 SQVTM, CDR2 ANQGSEA. This CDR3 has 13 residues. The V segment lost 6 bases and the J segment 6 bases; nucleotides outside the gene matches: 6. Here the CDR3 DNA reads TGCAGCGTAGTACCGGGACTAGCCAATGAGCAGTTCTTC. Translated, it gives CSVVPGLANEQFF.

This clonotype was observed at least ten times. This chain joins TRBV20-1 and TRBJ1-5; D gene uncertain. Trimming took 1 base from V and 3 from J, leaving 4 bases between them. CDR1 DFQATT and CDR2 SNEGSKA come from the germline V gene (reference sequence). The CDR3 loop spans 12 amino acids. Written as DNA, the CDR3 is TGCAGTGCTAGAGTACCCAATCAGCCCCAGCATTTT. It specifies CSARVPNQPQHF.

This sequence joins TRBV11-3 and TRBJ2-5, with TRBD2 matching over 8 bases. Looked up from germline, CDR1 is SGHNT and CDR2 is YENEEA. The CDR3 runs to 16 residues. V lost 4 bases and J lost 3; bases outside the gene matches: 10. DNA of the CDR3: TGTGCCAGCAGCTCGACGAGCGGGGGCCCAGAAGAGACCCAGTACTTC. It is translated as CASSSTSGGPEETQYF.

This clonotype was recorded a few times. Because it lacks the conserved phenylalanine or tryptophan at the end, this CDR3 is likely a read error. The V call is TRBV5-1, the J call TRBJ2-7, with unresolved D. This CDR3 is 13 amino acids long. V lost 1 base to trimming and J lost 5 bases, with 10 bases between them. From germline, CDR1 is SGHRS and CDR2 YFSETQ. CDR3 nucleotide sequence: TGCGCCAGCAGCTTGCTTCTGTCCGACGAGCAGTACCTC. Amino acid sequence: CASSLLLSDEQYL.